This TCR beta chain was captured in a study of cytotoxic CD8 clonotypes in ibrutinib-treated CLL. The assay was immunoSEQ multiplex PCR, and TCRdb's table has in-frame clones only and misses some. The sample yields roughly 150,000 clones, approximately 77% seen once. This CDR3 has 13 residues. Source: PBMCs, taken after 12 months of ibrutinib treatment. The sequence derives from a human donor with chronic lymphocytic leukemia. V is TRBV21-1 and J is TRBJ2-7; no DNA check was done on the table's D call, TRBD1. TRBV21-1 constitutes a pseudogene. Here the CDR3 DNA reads TGTGCCAGCAGCCCCTGGGGGCCTTACGAGCAGTACTTC. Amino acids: CASSPWGPYEQYF.